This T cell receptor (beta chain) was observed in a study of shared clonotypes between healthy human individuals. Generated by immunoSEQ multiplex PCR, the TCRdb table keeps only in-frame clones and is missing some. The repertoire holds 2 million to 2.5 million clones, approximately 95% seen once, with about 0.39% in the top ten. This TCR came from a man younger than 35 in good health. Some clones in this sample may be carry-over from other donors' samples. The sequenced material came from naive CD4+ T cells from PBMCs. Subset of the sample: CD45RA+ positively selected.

The CDR3 nucleotides are TGTGCCAGCAGCCTCCAGGCACGTAGCACAGATACGCAGTATTTT. Its translation is CASSLQARSTDTQYF. J is TRBJ2-3 and V is TRBV7-3; D gene ambiguous. V lost 5 bases and J 0 bases, leaving 12 bases between the germline ends. CDR1 and CDR2 (germline): SGHTA, FQGTGA. The CDR3 spans 15 residues.